This entry is about one TCR beta chain. The data derive from a study of blood T cell repertoires in COVID-19. J lost 4 bases, V lost 4 bases, and 18 bases had no gene match. The CDR3 covers 20 residues. From germline, CDR1 is KGHDR and CDR2 SFDVKD. Using immunoSEQ multiplex PCR, the repertoire was profiled, and TCRdb retains in-frame clones only, with some absent. The table records 200,000 to 300,000 clones, 75% to 95% of them present only once. The chain is built from TRBV24-1 and TRBJ1-5, with 10 bases aligning to TRBD1. This TCR was recovered from a person aged 18 to 35 with COVID-19, enrolled during active disease. Sample: peripheral blood. CDR3 bases: TGTGCCACCAGTGACTCGGGACAGGGGTTGCTAGATACCGGGAATCAGCCCCAGCATTTT. Encoded protein: CATSDSGQGLLDTGNQPQHF.